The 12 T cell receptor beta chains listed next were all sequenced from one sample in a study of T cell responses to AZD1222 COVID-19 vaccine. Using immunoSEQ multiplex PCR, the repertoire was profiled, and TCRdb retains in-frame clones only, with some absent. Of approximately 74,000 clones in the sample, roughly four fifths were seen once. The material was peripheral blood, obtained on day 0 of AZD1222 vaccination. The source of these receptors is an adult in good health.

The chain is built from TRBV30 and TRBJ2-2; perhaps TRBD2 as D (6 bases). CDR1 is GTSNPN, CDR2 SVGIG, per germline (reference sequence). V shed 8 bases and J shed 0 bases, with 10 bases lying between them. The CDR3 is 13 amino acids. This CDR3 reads CASRGTNTGELFF. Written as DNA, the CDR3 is TGTGCCAGCCGGGGGACGAACACCGGGGAGCTGTTTTTT.

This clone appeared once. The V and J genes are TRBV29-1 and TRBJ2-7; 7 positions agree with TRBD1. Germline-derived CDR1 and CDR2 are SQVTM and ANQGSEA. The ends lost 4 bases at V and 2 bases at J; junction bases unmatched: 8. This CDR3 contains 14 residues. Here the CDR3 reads CSVVVTGAPYEQYF. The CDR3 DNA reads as TGCAGCGTTGTGGTCACAGGGGCCCCCTACGAGCAGTACTTC.

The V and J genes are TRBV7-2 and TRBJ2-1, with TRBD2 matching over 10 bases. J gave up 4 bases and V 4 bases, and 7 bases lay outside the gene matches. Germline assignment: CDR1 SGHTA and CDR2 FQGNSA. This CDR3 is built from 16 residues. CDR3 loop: CASSSLAGVGYNEQFF. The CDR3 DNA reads TGTGCCAGCAGCTCGCTAGCGGGGGTGGGGTACAATGAGCAGTTCTTC.

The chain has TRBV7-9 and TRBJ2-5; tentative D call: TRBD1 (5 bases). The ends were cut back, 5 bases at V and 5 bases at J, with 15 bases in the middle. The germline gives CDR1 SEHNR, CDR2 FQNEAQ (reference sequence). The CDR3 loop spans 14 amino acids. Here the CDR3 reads CASSPGHDGETQYF. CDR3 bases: TGTGCCAGCAGCCCAGGGCACGACGGGGAGACCCAGTACTTC.

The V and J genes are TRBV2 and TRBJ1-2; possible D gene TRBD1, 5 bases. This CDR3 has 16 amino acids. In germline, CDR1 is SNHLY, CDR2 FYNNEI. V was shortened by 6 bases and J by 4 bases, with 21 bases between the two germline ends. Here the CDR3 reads CASSLGARVEFYGYTF. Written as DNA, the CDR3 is TGTGCCAGCAGCCTTGGGGCGAGGGTAGAGTTCTATGGCTACACCTTC. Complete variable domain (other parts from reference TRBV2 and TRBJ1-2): EPEVTQTPSHQVTQMGQEVILRCVPISNHLYFYWYRQILGQKVEFLVSFYNNEISEKSEIFDDQFSVERPDGSNFTLKIRSTKLEDSAMYFCASSLGARVEFYGYTFGSGTRLTVV.

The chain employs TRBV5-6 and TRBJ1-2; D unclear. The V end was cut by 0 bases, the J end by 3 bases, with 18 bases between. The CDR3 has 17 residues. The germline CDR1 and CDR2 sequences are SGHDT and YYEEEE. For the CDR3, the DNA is TGTGCCAGCAGCTTGGAGGTCGATGGCAGCAGATACTATGGCTACACCTTC. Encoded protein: CASSLEVDGSRYYGYTF.

The CDR3 DNA reads TGTGCCAGCTCACCACGGCAGACTAGCGACATCCAAGAGACCCAGTACTTC. Encoded protein: CASSPRQTSDIQETQYF. V is TRBV18 and J is TRBJ2-5; 8 bases match TRBD2. V was pared by 1 base and J by 1 base, with 8 bases of the junction left unmatched. This CDR3 spans 17 amino acids. Per the germline V gene, CDR1 is KGHSH and CDR2 is LQKENI.

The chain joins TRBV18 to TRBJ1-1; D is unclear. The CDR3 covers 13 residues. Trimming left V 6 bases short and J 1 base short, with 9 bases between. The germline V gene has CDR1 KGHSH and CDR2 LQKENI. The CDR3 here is CASSAEKNTEAFF. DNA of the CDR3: TGTGCCAGCTCCGCCGAGAAGAACACTGAAGCTTTCTTT.

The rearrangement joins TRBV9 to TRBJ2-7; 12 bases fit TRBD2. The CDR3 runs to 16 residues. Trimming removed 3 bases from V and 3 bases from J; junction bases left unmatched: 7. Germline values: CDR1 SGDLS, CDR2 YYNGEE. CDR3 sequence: CASSDDSLAGGYEQYF. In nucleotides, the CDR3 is TGTGCCAGCAGCGATGACTCACTAGCGGGGGGCTACGAGCAGTACTTC.

The CDR3 DNA reads as TGTGCCAGCAGTACACGACAGGGTTTCGCAGATACGCAGTATTTT. It encodes CASSTRQGFADTQYF. This rearrangement joins TRBV6-5 to TRBJ2-3; 7 bases line up with TRBD1. The junction had 9 bases not matched to a gene; V was cut back by 5 bases and J by 4 bases. There are 15 residues in the CDR3. The germline V gene has CDR1 MNHEY and CDR2 SVGAGI.

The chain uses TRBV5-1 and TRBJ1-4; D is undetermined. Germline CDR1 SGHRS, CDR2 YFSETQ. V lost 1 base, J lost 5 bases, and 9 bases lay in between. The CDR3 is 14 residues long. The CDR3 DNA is TGCGCCAGCAGCTTGTACGATTTGAATGAAAAACTGTTTTTT. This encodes CASSLYDLNEKLFF.

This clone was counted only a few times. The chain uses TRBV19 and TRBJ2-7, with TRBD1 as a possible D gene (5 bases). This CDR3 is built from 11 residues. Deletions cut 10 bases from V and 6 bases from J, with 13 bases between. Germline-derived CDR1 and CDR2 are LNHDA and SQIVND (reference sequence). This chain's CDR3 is CATKGPFEQYF. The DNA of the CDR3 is TGTGCCACCAAGGGGCCCTTCGAGCAGTACTTC.